Listed below are T cell receptor beta chains from one sample, sequenced in a study of shared clonotypes between healthy human individuals. Sequencing was performed with immunoSEQ multiplex PCR; in TCRdb, only in-frame clones are kept and a portion is missing. Among roughly 1.4 million clones, roughly 98.5% were seen once, and the ten largest hold approximately 0.38%. Sequenced: naive CD4+ T cells sorted from blood. The receptors shown here come from a man aged 30 to 45 in good health. CDR3s include the opening cysteine and the closing phenylalanine or tryptophan. The D gene is left open where the match is weak. A row's size may be missing; if present it is once, few, many or a size class.

v_gene: TRBV7-9; d_gene: NA; abundance: NA; j_gene: TRBJ1-3; CDR3nt: TGTGCCAGCAGCTTATCACGGGGGCTAGGAAGCACCATATATTTT; CDR3aa: CASSLSRGLGSTIYF
v_gene: TRBV7-2; d_gene: NA; abundance: NA; j_gene: TRBJ2-7; CDR3nt: TGTGCCAGCAGCTTAGCGGAAGCGGTGGTGGGCTACGAGCAGTACTTC; CDR3aa: CASSLAEAVVGYEQYF
v_gene: TRBV18; d_gene: TRBD1; abundance: NA; j_gene: TRBJ2-1; CDR3nt: TGTGCCAGCTCACCACCCACCGGGACAGGGTCCAAACACCTTCTTAATGAGCAGTTCTTC; CDR3aa: CASSPPTGTGSKHLLNEQFF
v_gene: TRBV7-6; d_gene: TRBD1; abundance: NA; j_gene: TRBJ1-1; CDR3nt: TGTGCCAGCAGCGACCCCGGACAGGGCGAAGCTTTCTTT; CDR3aa: CASSDPGQGEAFF
v_gene: TRBV5-4; d_gene: NA; abundance: NA; j_gene: TRBJ1-5; CDR3nt: TGTGCCAGCAGCTTGGAGGGTATTAGCAATCAGCCCCAGCATTTT; CDR3aa: CASSLEGISNQPQHF
v_gene: TRBV10-3; d_gene: TRBD1; abundance: NA; j_gene: TRBJ1-5; CDR3nt: TGTGCCATCAGTGAGGTCAGGGGGAATCAGCCCCAGCATTTT; CDR3aa: CAISEVRGNQPQHF
v_gene: TRBV18; d_gene: NA; abundance: NA; j_gene: TRBJ1-2; CDR3nt: TGTGCCAGCTCACCGGACCGGGACGGAGAGGGCTACACCTTC; CDR3aa: CASSPDRDGEGYTF
v_gene: TRBV19; d_gene: TRBD2; abundance: NA; j_gene: TRBJ2-3; CDR3nt: TGTGCCAGTAGTTTCATGGCGGGAGTTGTCACAGATACGCAGTATTTT; CDR3aa: CASSFMAGVVTDTQYF
v_gene: TRBV5-1; d_gene: TRBD1; abundance: once; j_gene: TRBJ1-4; CDR3nt: TGCGCCAGCAGCTTGGGCGGGACAGATAATGAAAAACTGTTTTTT; CDR3aa: CASSLGGTDNEKLFF
v_gene: TRBV25-1; d_gene: NA; abundance: NA; j_gene: TRBJ2-3; CDR3nt: TGTGCCAGCAGTGAATGGGGCAGGGGCACAGATACGCAGTATTTT; CDR3aa: CASSEWGRGTDTQYF
v_gene: TRBV11-3; d_gene: TRBD1; abundance: once; j_gene: TRBJ2-1; CDR3nt: TGTGCCAGCAGCTTACAGGGGGCTCTAAACAATGAGCAGTTCTTC; CDR3aa: CASSLQGALNNEQFF
v_gene: TRBV6-1; d_gene: NA; abundance: NA; j_gene: TRBJ2-7; CDR3nt: TGTGCCAGCAGTGAACGGCTCGCCTACGAGCAGTACTTC; CDR3aa: CASSERLAYEQYF
v_gene: TRBV18; d_gene: NA; abundance: NA; j_gene: TRBJ2-6; CDR3nt: TGTGCCAGCTCAGGAGGATATGGGGCCAACGTCCTGACTTTC; CDR3aa: CASSGGYGANVLTF
v_gene: TRBV19; d_gene: TRBD1; abundance: NA; j_gene: TRBJ1-2; CDR3nt: TGTGCCAGTAGTATAGTAGCCCGACAGGGTGGCTACACCTTC; CDR3aa: CASSIVARQGGYTF
v_gene: TRBV7-2; d_gene: NA; abundance: NA; j_gene: TRBJ2-5; CDR3nt: TGTGCCAGCAGCTTTTACGGGTACCAAGAGACCCAGTACTTC; CDR3aa: CASSFYGYQETQYF
v_gene: TRBV19; d_gene: NA; abundance: once; j_gene: TRBJ2-1; CDR3nt: TGTGCCAGTAGCGCAATTGGAGGAATGAGGTCTGCGTCCTACAATGAGCAGTTCTTC; CDR3aa: CASSAIGGMRSASYNEQFF
v_gene: TRBV7-9; d_gene: TRBD1; abundance: NA; j_gene: TRBJ2-7; CDR3nt: TGTGCCAGCAGCTTTGCGGGGACAGGGAATTCCGAGCAGTACTTC; CDR3aa: CASSFAGTGNSEQYF
v_gene: TRBV5-1; d_gene: NA; abundance: NA; j_gene: TRBJ2-5; CDR3nt: TGCGCCAGCAGCTTAGACGGGGTTGGGGAGACCCAGTACTTC; CDR3aa: CASSLDGVGETQYF
v_gene: TRBV5-4; d_gene: NA; abundance: NA; j_gene: TRBJ1-6; CDR3nt: TGTGCCAGCAGCTTGGATGGGGTTTTAGTGCCCTCCTATAATTCACCCCTCCACTTT; CDR3aa: CASSLDGVLVPSYNSPLHF
v_gene: TRBV7-9; d_gene: NA; abundance: NA; j_gene: TRBJ2-3; CDR3nt: TGTGCCAGCAGCTCGGGCAGGGGAGGAACAGATACGCAGTATTTT; CDR3aa: CASSSGRGGTDTQYF
v_gene: TRBV12-5; d_gene: NA; abundance: NA; j_gene: TRBJ1-1; CDR3nt: TGTGCTAGTGGAGGGGGGGCCGAAGCTTTCTTT; CDR3aa: CASGGGAEAFF
v_gene: TRBV29-1; d_gene: TRBD1; abundance: NA; j_gene: TRBJ2-7; CDR3nt: TGCAGCGTTGGAGGGGACAGGGGACCCTACGAGCAGTACTTC; CDR3aa: CSVGGDRGPYEQYF
v_gene: TRBV5-4; d_gene: NA; abundance: once; j_gene: TRBJ1-2; CDR3nt: TGTGCCAGCAGCTTGGGCCCTGGCGACTATGGCTACACCTTC; CDR3aa: CASSLGPGDYGYTF
v_gene: TRBV11-2; d_gene: NA; abundance: NA; j_gene: TRBJ2-1; CDR3nt: TGTGCCAGCAGCTTTACTCGCTCCTACAATGAGCAGTTCTTC; CDR3aa: CASSFTRSYNEQFF
v_gene: TRBV18; d_gene: NA; abundance: NA; j_gene: TRBJ2-1; CDR3nt: TGTGCCAGCTCATCCGCCAGGAGCTACAATGAGCAGTTCTTC; CDR3aa: CASSSARSYNEQFF
v_gene: TRBV9; d_gene: TRBD1; abundance: NA; j_gene: TRBJ2-7; CDR3nt: TGTGCCAGCAGCTTCGGGACAGGGTCGGACGAGCAGTACTTC; CDR3aa: CASSFGTGSDEQYF
v_gene: TRBV7-3; d_gene: NA; abundance: NA; j_gene: TRBJ2-2; CDR3nt: TGTGCCAGCAGCCGCCAGGGCACCGGGGAGCTGTTTTTT; CDR3aa: CASSRQGTGELFF
v_gene: TRBV20-1; d_gene: NA; abundance: NA; j_gene: TRBJ1-4; CDR3nt: TGCAGTGCTAGTGACGAAAAACTGTTTTTT; CDR3aa: CSASDEKLFF
v_gene: TRBV4-3; d_gene: NA; abundance: NA; j_gene: TRBJ2-1; CDR3nt: TGCGCCAGCAGCCAAGAGGGTAGCGATGAGCAGTTCTTC; CDR3aa: CASSQEGSDEQFF
v_gene: TRBV11-2; d_gene: NA; abundance: NA; j_gene: TRBJ1-5; CDR3nt: TGTGCCAGCAGCGCAGGACAGCCTAATCAGCCCCAGCATTTT; CDR3aa: CASSAGQPNQPQHF
v_gene: TRBV4-3; d_gene: TRBD1; abundance: NA; j_gene: TRBJ2-1; CDR3nt: TGCGCCAGCAGCCAAGTGTTGGGGACAGGATACAATGAGCAGTTCTTC; CDR3aa: CASSQVLGTGYNEQFF
v_gene: TRBV15; d_gene: NA; abundance: NA; j_gene: TRBJ2-7; CDR3nt: TGTGCCACCAGTCACAGCGCCTACGAGCAGTACTTC; CDR3aa: CATSHSAYEQYF
v_gene: TRBV20-1; d_gene: NA; abundance: NA; j_gene: TRBJ2-1; CDR3nt: TGCAGTGCTAGTCTCTACAATGAGCAGTTCTTC; CDR3aa: CSASLYNEQFF
v_gene: TRBV5-1; d_gene: NA; abundance: NA; j_gene: TRBJ2-5; CDR3nt: TGCGCCAGCAGCTTGGTACAGGGAGAAGAGACCCAGTACTTC; CDR3aa: CASSLVQGEETQYF
v_gene: TRBV4-2; d_gene: TRBD2; abundance: NA; j_gene: TRBJ2-3; CDR3nt: TGTGCCAGCAGCTCAAGACCTCTAGCGGCTGGGGATACGCAGTATTTT; CDR3aa: CASSSRPLAAGDTQYF
v_gene: TRBV29-1; d_gene: TRBD2; abundance: NA; j_gene: TRBJ2-7; CDR3nt: TGCAGCGTTCTTAGCCTTAGCGGGAGTGGCGAGCAGTACTTC; CDR3aa: CSVLSLSGSGEQYF
v_gene: TRBV5-1; d_gene: TRBD1; abundance: NA; j_gene: TRBJ2-2; CDR3nt: TGCGCCAGCAGCTTGGAAGCCGGGACAGGGGGCTTCGGGGAGCTGTTTTTT; CDR3aa: CASSLEAGTGGFGELFF
v_gene: TRBV7-2; d_gene: NA; abundance: NA; j_gene: TRBJ2-1; CDR3nt: TGTGCCAGCAGCATTCCCGTCGGAGCGGCTTACAATGAGCAGTTCTTC; CDR3aa: CASSIPVGAAYNEQFF
v_gene: TRBV5-1; d_gene: TRBD2; abundance: NA; j_gene: TRBJ2-1; CDR3nt: TGCGCCAGCAGCTTGGCTACTAGCGGGAGGCAGGGTGAGCAGTTCTTC; CDR3aa: CASSLATSGRQGEQFF
v_gene: TRBV5-1; d_gene: NA; abundance: NA; j_gene: TRBJ1-2; CDR3nt: TGCGCCAGCAGCTTGGTCATGGGTATCCGGGAGGATGGCTACACCTTC; CDR3aa: CASSLVMGIREDGYTF
v_gene: TRBV7-2; d_gene: TRBD2; abundance: once; j_gene: TRBJ2-1; CDR3nt: TGTGCCAGCAGCTTATGGGGGGGAGGCCCCTACAATGAGCAGTTCTTC; CDR3aa: CASSLWGGGPYNEQFF
v_gene: TRBV27; d_gene: NA; abundance: NA; j_gene: TRBJ2-6; CDR3nt: TGTGCCAGCAGTCAACCCGCCCGCTCTGGGGCCAACGTCCTGACTTTC; CDR3aa: CASSQPARSGANVLTF
v_gene: TRBV13; d_gene: TRBD1; abundance: NA; j_gene: TRBJ2-1; CDR3nt: TGTGCCAGCAGCAAGGGACAGGGTGAGAGTAATGAGCAGTTCTTC; CDR3aa: CASSKGQGESNEQFF
v_gene: TRBV7-2; d_gene: NA; abundance: NA; j_gene: TRBJ1-2; CDR3nt: TGTGCCAGCACAGAAGTAGGGCAGGGGTTGGATTCACGCTATGGCTACACCTTC; CDR3aa: CASTEVGQGLDSRYGYTF
v_gene: TRBV7-3; d_gene: NA; abundance: NA; j_gene: TRBJ2-2; CDR3nt: TGTGCCAGCAGCCCTCGCAGCACCGGGGAGCTGTTTTTT; CDR3aa: CASSPRSTGELFF
v_gene: TRBV4-1; d_gene: NA; abundance: once; j_gene: TRBJ2-1; CDR3nt: TGCGCCAGCAGCCTATCCGTGTCGGCGGCCTACAATGAGCAGTTCTTC; CDR3aa: CASSLSVSAAYNEQFF